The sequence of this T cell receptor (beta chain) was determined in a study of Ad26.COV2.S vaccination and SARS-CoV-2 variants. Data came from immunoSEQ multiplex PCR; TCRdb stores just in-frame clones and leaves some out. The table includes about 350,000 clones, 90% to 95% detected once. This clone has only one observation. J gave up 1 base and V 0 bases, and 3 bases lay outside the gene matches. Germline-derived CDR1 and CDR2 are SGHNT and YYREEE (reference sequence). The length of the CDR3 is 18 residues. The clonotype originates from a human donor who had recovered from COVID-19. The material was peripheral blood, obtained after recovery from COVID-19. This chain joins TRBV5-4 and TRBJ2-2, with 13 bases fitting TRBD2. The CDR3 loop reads CASSLGTSGGLNTGELFF. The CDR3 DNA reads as TGTGCCAGCAGCTTGGGGACTAGCGGGGGCCTGAACACCGGGGAGCTGTTTTTT.